A selection of T cell receptor beta chains follows, all from one sample in a study of T cell repertoires in cytomegalovirus infection. TCRdb recomputed calls from the reads with MiXCR, one row per CDR3 protein. The table records approximately 490,000 distinct CDR3 sequences, approximately 10% of them present only once. The sample taken for sequencing was PBMCs. These receptors originate from a human donor in good health (CMV status not recorded). Some clones in this sample may be carry-over from other donors' samples. Each CDR3 is given with its conserved first and last residue. Fields, in order: D gene, V gene, J gene, clone size, CDR3 DNA, CDR3 protein. A D gene is named only where the DNA matches it firmly. Clone size appears in some rows only: once, few, many, or a class for an expanded clone.

d_gene: .
v_gene: TRBV7-9
j_gene: TRBJ2-5
abundance: many
CDR3nt: TGTGCCAGCAGCTCTAGGGGAGTCCTCCAAGAGACCCAGTACTTC
CDR3aa: CASSSRGVLQETQYF

d_gene: .
v_gene: TRBV12-5
j_gene: TRBJ2-3
abundance: .
CDR3nt: TGTGCTAGTGGTCCCGGGACATACACTAGCACAGATACGCAGTATTTT
CDR3aa: CASGPGTYTSTDTQYF

d_gene: TRBD2
v_gene: TRBV4-1
j_gene: TRBJ2-3
abundance: .
CDR3nt: TGCGCCAGCAGCCAAGCTAGCGGAAATACGCAGTATTTT
CDR3aa: CASSQASGNTQYF

d_gene: .
v_gene: TRBV18
j_gene: TRBJ2-7
abundance: many
CDR3nt: TGTGCCAGCTCACCAAGTCAGGTGCAGGAGCAGTACTTC
CDR3aa: CASSPSQVQEQYF

d_gene: .
v_gene: TRBV27
j_gene: TRBJ2-1
abundance: .
CDR3nt: TGTGCCAGCAGTTTCCGGGACAATGAGAGCAATGAGCAGTTCTTC
CDR3aa: CASSFRDNESNEQFF

d_gene: TRBD1
v_gene: TRBV12-3/TRBV12-4
j_gene: TRBJ1-6
abundance: many
CDR3nt: TGTGCCAGCAGTTACAGGGGGGATTCACCCCTCCACTTT
CDR3aa: CASSYRGDSPLHF

d_gene: .
v_gene: TRBV29-1
j_gene: TRBJ1-2
abundance: many
CDR3nt: TGCAGCCCGCACTACCAAAGGGACGGCTACACCTTC
CDR3aa: CSPHYQRDGYTF

d_gene: .
v_gene: TRBV4-1
j_gene: TRBJ1-1
abundance: many
CDR3nt: TGCGCCAGCAGCCAAGATCGGGCCTTCATGAACACTGAAGCTTTCTTT
CDR3aa: CASSQDRAFMNTEAFF

d_gene: .
v_gene: TRBV7-2
j_gene: TRBJ2-7
abundance: many
CDR3nt: TGTGCCAGCAGCGCCCGGGACTCGTACTCCTACGAGCAGTACTTC
CDR3aa: CASSARDSYSYEQYF

d_gene: .
v_gene: TRBV2
j_gene: TRBJ2-7
abundance: many
CDR3nt: TGTGCCAGCAACCCACCGGAGGGGGCGCAGTACTTC
CDR3aa: CASNPPEGAQYF

d_gene: .
v_gene: TRBV7-8
j_gene: TRBJ1-5
abundance: many
CDR3nt: TGTGCCAGCACCCCAGGCTTAGGGCAGGGTATGAACGGCAATCAGCCCCAGCATTTT
CDR3aa: CASTPGLGQGMNGNQPQHF

d_gene: .
v_gene: TRBV7-9
j_gene: TRBJ2-7
abundance: few
CDR3nt: TGTGCCAGCAGCCCTCCAGACAGAGTTTACGAGCAGTACTTC
CDR3aa: CASSPPDRVYEQYF

d_gene: TRBD2
v_gene: TRBV2
j_gene: TRBJ2-1
abundance: many
CDR3nt: TGTGCCACCAGGGGTGATAGCGGGAGGGGTGAGCAGTTCTTC
CDR3aa: CATRGDSGRGEQFF

d_gene: .
v_gene: TRBV14
j_gene: TRBJ2-1
abundance: .
CDR3nt: TGTGCCAGCAGCCAAGATCGGTTGGGGTTGGTAACACCGGATGAGCAGTTCTTC
CDR3aa: CASSQDRLGLVTPDEQFF

d_gene: .
v_gene: TRBV3-1
j_gene: TRBJ1-1
abundance: few
CDR3nt: TGTGCCAGCAGCCACCTCACGACAACATTGAACACTGAAGCTTTCTTT
CDR3aa: CASSHLTTTLNTEAFF

d_gene: .
v_gene: TRBV7-2
j_gene: TRBJ1-2
abundance: many
CDR3nt: TGTGCCAGCAGCCTGGGGGTAGGGTCAGGGCACTATGGCTACACCTTC
CDR3aa: CASSLGVGSGHYGYTF

d_gene: .
v_gene: TRBV7-2
j_gene: TRBJ2-3
abundance: many
CDR3nt: TGTGCCAGCAGCTTGGGGTTCACAGATACGCAGTATTTT
CDR3aa: CASSLGFTDTQYF

d_gene: .
v_gene: TRBV7-2
j_gene: TRBJ2-5
abundance: many
CDR3nt: TGTGCCAGCAGCTTCCAGGAGGGACCACAAGAGACCCAGTACTTC
CDR3aa: CASSFQEGPQETQYF

d_gene: TRBD1
v_gene: TRBV4-2
j_gene: TRBJ2-5
abundance: many
CDR3nt: TGTGCCAGCAGTCCCCGAGGGACAGGGGGCTATTCGGAGACCCAGTACTTC
CDR3aa: CASSPRGTGGYSETQYF

d_gene: .
v_gene: TRBV6-1
j_gene: TRBJ2-2
abundance: many
CDR3nt: TGTGCCAGCAGTTCCCCCGTCGCGAACACCGGGGAGCTGTTTTTT
CDR3aa: CASSSPVANTGELFF

d_gene: .
v_gene: TRBV7-6
j_gene: TRBJ2-7
abundance: many
CDR3nt: TGTGCCAGCAGCTTAGCCCGGGACCTCAGAGCTCACGAGCAGTACTTC
CDR3aa: CASSLARDLRAHEQYF

d_gene: TRBD2
v_gene: TRBV5-6
j_gene: TRBJ2-1
abundance: .
CDR3nt: TGTGCCAGCAGCCCCGGGACTAGCGACTTCTACAATGAGCAGTTCTTC
CDR3aa: CASSPGTSDFYNEQFF

d_gene: .
v_gene: TRBV14
j_gene: TRBJ2-3
abundance: .
CDR3nt: TGTGCCAGCAGCCCATTATCAGGGGTAGGGACAGATACGCAGTATTTT
CDR3aa: CASSPLSGVGTDTQYF

d_gene: .
v_gene: TRBV19
j_gene: TRBJ1-6
abundance: many
CDR3nt: TGTGCCAGTAGTATCAAATTATGGGCGGTTTCACCCCTCCACTTT
CDR3aa: CASSIKLWAVSPLHF

d_gene: .
v_gene: TRBV7-9
j_gene: TRBJ2-1
abundance: many
CDR3nt: TGTGCCAGCGGAACAGAATACAATGAGCAGTTCTTC
CDR3aa: CASGTEYNEQFF

d_gene: .
v_gene: TRBV7-2
j_gene: TRBJ2-5
abundance: many
CDR3nt: TGTGCCAGCAGCTTAGATGGGGGGGGCGTGTGGGAGACCCAGTACTTC
CDR3aa: CASSLDGGGVWETQYF

d_gene: TRBD2
v_gene: TRBV20-1
j_gene: TRBJ2-1
abundance: .
CDR3nt: TGCAGTGCTAGGACTAGCGGGATCTTCAATGAGCAGTTCTTC
CDR3aa: CSARTSGIFNEQFF

d_gene: .
v_gene: TRBV28
j_gene: TRBJ1-1
abundance: many
CDR3nt: TGTGCCAGCAGTTTATCGCCGGGCGCGGGGGGCACTGAAGCTTTCTTT
CDR3aa: CASSLSPGAGGTEAFF

d_gene: .
v_gene: TRBV6-1
j_gene: TRBJ2-2
abundance: many
CDR3nt: TGTGCCAGCAGTTATGCCCGTAACACCGGGGAGCTGTTTTTT
CDR3aa: CASSYARNTGELFF

d_gene: .
v_gene: TRBV28
j_gene: TRBJ2-1
abundance: .
CDR3nt: TGTGCCAGCAGTTCGGACATGTGGGGCAATGAGCAGTTCTTC
CDR3aa: CASSSDMWGNEQFF

d_gene: TRBD2
v_gene: TRBV28
j_gene: TRBJ2-1
abundance: many
CDR3nt: TGTGCCAGCAGTTTTATTTTAACTAGCGGGGACGGCTCCTACAATGAGCAGTTCTTC
CDR3aa: CASSFILTSGDGSYNEQFF

d_gene: .
v_gene: TRBV7-8
j_gene: TRBJ2-1
abundance: many
CDR3nt: TGTGCCAGCAGCTTAGGACGGGTTGGGGTTGAGCAGTTCTTC
CDR3aa: CASSLGRVGVEQFF

d_gene: TRBD1
v_gene: TRBV7-9
j_gene: TRBJ2-7
abundance: .
CDR3nt: TGTGCCAGCAGCTCACTCGGAACAGGGGCCTACGAGCAGTACTTC
CDR3aa: CASSSLGTGAYEQYF

d_gene: .
v_gene: TRBV14
j_gene: TRBJ1-5
abundance: few
CDR3nt: TGTGCCAGCAGCCAAGGGAGACTTTTCTATAAGCCCCAGCATTTT
CDR3aa: CASSQGRLFYKPQHF

d_gene: TRBD1
v_gene: TRBV5-5
j_gene: TRBJ2-1
abundance: many
CDR3nt: TGTGCCAGCAGCTCCGGACAGGGATACAATGAGCAGTTCTTC
CDR3aa: CASSSGQGYNEQFF

d_gene: .
v_gene: TRBV2
j_gene: TRBJ2-7
abundance: .
CDR3nt: TGTGCCAGCAGTGAGACGGGTTTCTCCTACGAGCAGTACTTC
CDR3aa: CASSETGFSYEQYF